This T cell receptor (beta chain) derives from a study of T cells expressing NK-cell markers. Study-level results: Dominant NKG2C+ clonotypes accounted for about 1.0-8% of CD8+ T cells in six donors.

Each CDR3 protein gets one entry in TCRdb, which reprocessed the 5' RACE reads and gives no DNA. There are 500,000 or so distinct CDR3 sequences in the sample, with around 3.3% held by the top ten. Comments on this clonotype: The antigen is undetermined.

The CDR3 spans 16 residues. Looked up from germline, CDR1 is SGHKS and CDR2 is YYEKEE (reference sequence). The sequencing sample was made of blood T cells: a sorted CD56 or NKG2C T cell subset, CD4+ or CD8+ T cells, or bulk PBMC T cells (not recorded which). This receptor was obtained from a man aged 18 to 29 in good health. This chain uses TRBV5-5 with TRBJ2-2; TCRdb's D call, TRBD1, is unchecked because there is no DNA. CDR3 residues: CASINLQGPGNGELFF.